Presented here are 25 T cell receptor beta chains from one specimen sequenced in a study of PD-1 blockade in mismatch repair-deficient tumors. The repertoire was sequenced with immunoSEQ multiplex PCR; TCRdb's copy has only in-frame clones and lacks some. The repertoire holds roughly 130,000 clones, with about nine tenths as singletons. Source: peripheral blood, taken approximately 71 weeks after starting pembrolizumab. All receptors come from an adult with mismatch repair-deficient cancer.

V and J are TRBV27 and TRBJ2-2, with D perhaps TRBD2 (5 bases). CDR1 and CDR2 from the germline V gene are MNHEY and SMNVEV (reference sequence). V was shortened by 4 bases and J by 10 bases, with 16 bases between the two germline ends. This CDR3 is 14 amino acids long. The CDR3, as DNA: TGTGCCAGCAGTTCCCGAATCGGGGTTTTGGAGCTGTTTTTT. This translates into CASSSRIGVLELFF.

The V and J genes are TRBV5-1 and TRBJ2-1, with TRBD2 identical over 11 bases. Germline V lookup: CDR1 SGHRS, CDR2 YFSETQ. This CDR3 region has 16 residues. With V trimmed by 4 bases and J by 8 bases, 11 bases remained unmatched. CDR3 nucleotides: TGCGCCAGCAGCCTAAGTCTAGCGGGAGGTCGCGATGAGCAGTTCTTC. The encoded protein is CASSLSLAGGRDEQFF.

The chain is built from TRBV28 and TRBJ2-1; 12 positions match TRBD2. Germline V gene lookup returns CDR1 MDHEN and CDR2 SYDVKM. This CDR3 is built from 15 residues. J was trimmed by 12 bases and V by 2 bases; bases with no gene match: 8. CDR3 residues: CASSLGLAGGPGQFF. CDR3 nucleotide sequence: TGTGCCAGCAGTTTAGGTCTAGCGGGAGGGCCGGGGCAGTTCTTC.

The chain recombines TRBV12-5 with TRBJ1-3; the D gene is possibly TRBD1 (6 bases). The germline V gene has CDR1 LGHNT and CDR2 FRNRAP. The CDR3 contains 15 residues. Trimming removed 1 base at V and 3 bases at J, with 10 bases between. The CDR3 coding sequence is TGTGCTAGTGGTTTGGGGGGACATAGTGGAAACACCATATATTTT. Translation: CASGLGGHSGNTIYF.

The V gene is TRBV4-3, the J gene TRBJ1-4; tentatively, D is TRBD1 (5 bases). From germline, CDR1 is LGHNA and CDR2 YSLEER. The V end lost 0 bases, the J end lost 7 bases, and 9 bases lay between the germline ends. The CDR3 covers 14 residues. CDR3 bases: TGCGCCAGCAGCCAAGAAAGGCAGGGTGAAAAACTGTTTTTT. This codes for CASSQERQGEKLFF.

This chain uses TRBV7-9 with TRBJ2-3; D is possibly TRBD1 (6 bases). Germline loops: CDR1 SEHNR, CDR2 FQNEAQ (reference sequence). CDR3 size: 14 residues. V lost 4 bases, J lost 5 bases, and 13 bases lay in between. CDR3 sequence reads: CASSSHSGEDTQYF. CDR3 coding DNA: TGTGCCAGCAGCTCTCATTCAGGGGAAGATACGCAGTATTTT.

The genes are TRBV6-1 and TRBJ2-7, with a possible D match to TRBD1 (5 bases). Trimming shortened V by 5 bases and J by 3 bases, and 11 bases separated the two germline ends. This CDR3 is 13 amino acids long. The germline V gene encodes CDR1 MNHNS and CDR2 SASEGT. CDR3: CASSFRTRYEQYF. The CDR3 DNA reads TGTGCCAGCAGTTTTAGGACACGCTACGAGCAGTACTTC.

The chain carries TRBV9 and TRBJ2-1; D is perhaps TRBD2 (7 bases). Trimming removed 0 bases at V and 0 bases at J, with 13 bases between. Germline CDR1 SGDLS, CDR2 YYNGEE. This CDR3 contains 17 residues. The CDR3 coding sequence is TGTGCCAGCAGCGTAGCTGGGGGGGCCTACTCCTACAATGAGCAGTTCTTC. Its protein product is CASSVAGGAYSYNEQFF.

The chain employs TRBV6-1 and TRBJ2-1; 8 nucleotides line up with TRBD2. V shed 1 base, J shed 9 bases, and the junction held 5 bases outside the gene matches. The CDR3 has 14 amino acids. Germline CDR1 MNHNS, CDR2 SASEGT. The CDR3 region is CASSEGTSSGEQFF. The CDR3 DNA reads TGTGCCAGCAGTGAAGGGACTAGCTCCGGTGAGCAGTTCTTC.

This chain joins TRBV5-1 and TRBJ2-2; 7 bases are a match to TRBD2. Germline loops: CDR1 SGHRS, CDR2 YFSETQ. The CDR3 has 14 amino acids. The ends lost 3 bases at V and 6 bases at J; junction bases unmatched: 5. The CDR3 DNA sequence: TGCGCCAGCAGCTCCGGGACTACCGCCGGGGAGCTGTTTTTT. Its protein product is CASSSGTTAGELFF.

This chain joins TRBV11-2 and TRBJ2-7; D not certain. V lost 1 base, J lost 6 bases, and 16 bases lay in between. CDR3 size: 15 residues. The germline V gene has CDR1 SGHAT and CDR2 FQNNGV. CDR3 bases: TGTGCCAGCAGCTTAGGTCACTCCTCGGTTGGCGAGCAGTACTTC. This encodes CASSLGHSSVGEQYF.

The V and J genes are TRBV7-2 and TRBJ1-2; D possibly corresponds to TRBD1 (5 bases). The CDR3 spans 15 residues. With 5 bases removed from V and 3 bases from J, the gap between germline ends came to 16 bases. Germline values: CDR1 SGHTA, CDR2 FQGNSA. CDR3 sequence (DNA): TGTGCCAGCAGCCAAAACCCCCCGGGGGACTATGGCTACACCTTC. Its translation is CASSQNPPGDYGYTF.

The chain carries TRBV5-1 and TRBJ2-7; D remains unclear. Germline values: CDR1 SGHRS, CDR2 YFSETQ. The CDR3 extends over 14 amino acids. Trimming left V 2 bases short and J 2 bases short, with 11 bases between. CDR3 DNA: TGCGCCAGCAGCTTATTACCCCTCACCTACGAGCAGTACTTC. This gives the protein CASSLLPLTYEQYF.

The chain uses TRBV9 and TRBJ2-1; 8 nucleotides match TRBD2. The CDR3 extends over 16 amino acids. J lost 3 bases, V lost 3 bases, and 8 bases had no gene match. In germline, CDR1 is SGDLS, CDR2 YYNGEE. This CDR3 is CASSARSGSYYNEQFF. The CDR3, as DNA: TGTGCCAGCAGCGCAAGAAGCGGGAGCTACTACAATGAGCAGTTCTTC. The variable domain in full, completed from reference TRBV9 and TRBJ2-1, reads DSGVTQTPKHLITATGQRVTLRCSPRSGDLSVYWYQQSLDQGLQFLIQYYNGEERAKGNILERFSAQQFPDLHSELNLSSLELGDSALYFCASSARSGSYYNEQFFGPGTRLTVL.

The chain is built from TRBV7-9 and TRBJ1-2; 7 bases fit TRBD1. Germline V CDR1 and CDR2: SEHNR, FQNEAQ (reference sequence). CDR3 length: 14 residues. The J segment lost 3 bases and the V segment lost 5 bases, leaving 6 bases of the junction unmatched. CDR3 in amino acids: CASSQTGPHYGYTF. The CDR3 nucleotides read TGTGCCAGCAGCCAGACAGGGCCTCACTATGGCTACACCTTC. The full variable domain, completed using reference TRBV7-9 and TRBJ1-2, is DTGVSQNPRHKITKRGQNVTFRCDPISEHNRLYWYRQTLGQGPEFLTYFQNEAQLEKSRLLSDRFSAERPKGSFSTLEIQRTEQGDSAMYLCASSQTGPHYGYTFGSGTRLTVV.

The chain joins TRBV18 to TRBJ2-7, with 7 positions matching TRBD1. J lost 0 bases, V lost 4 bases, and 6 bases had no gene match. CDR1 and CDR2 from the germline V gene are KGHSH and LQKENI. This CDR3 contains 15 residues. The CDR3 coding sequence is TGTGCCAGCTCACAACCGGGACAGAGCTCCTACGAGCAGTACTTC. Translated, it gives CASSQPGQSSYEQYF.

V and J are TRBV10-1 and TRBJ1-3; D is unresolved. Germline assignment: CDR1 WNHNN and CDR2 SYGVQD (reference sequence). The CDR3 is 10 residues long. V gave up 4 bases and J gave up 6 bases, with 1 base separating them. CDR3 in amino acids: CASSVNTIYF. CDR3 coding DNA: TGCGCCAGCAGTGTAAACACCATATATTTT.

The chain couples TRBV29-1 to TRBJ2-2, with 13 bases matching TRBD2. This CDR3 region has 16 residues. V shed 7 bases, J shed 1 base, and the junction held 6 bases outside the gene matches. Per the germline V gene, CDR1 is SQVTM and CDR2 is ANQGSEA. CDR3 in DNA: TGCAGCGGGGGGACTAGCGGGGTCGAGAACACCGGGGAGCTGTTTTTT. It codes for CSGGTSGVENTGELFF.

The CDR3 bases are TGTGCCAGCAGTTACTCAGGCCAAAAAGAGACCCAGTACTTC. It yields the protein CASSYSGQKETQYF. The rearrangement links TRBV6-5 to TRBJ2-5; unclear D gene. Looked up from germline, CDR1 is MNHEY and CDR2 is SVGAGI. V lost 0 bases, J lost 3 bases, and 8 bases lay in between. This CDR3 is 14 amino acids long.

The V and J genes are TRBV29-1 and TRBJ1-4; 7 positions match TRBD1. CDR1 and CDR2 (germline): SQVTM, ANQGSEA. Unmatched junction bases numbered 4, after V lost 6 bases and J lost 6 bases. This CDR3 is built from 12 residues. CDR3 DNA sequence: TGCAGCGTCCGGACAGGTTATGAAAAACTGTTTTTT. This sequence encodes CSVRTGYEKLFF. Complete variable domain (other parts from reference TRBV29-1 and TRBJ1-4): SAVISQKPSRDICQRGTSLTIQCQVDSQVTMMFWYRQQPGQSLTLIATANQGSEATYESGFVIDKFPISRPNLTFSTLTVSNMSPEDSSIYLCSVRTGYEKLFFGSGTQLSVL.

The genes are TRBV27 and TRBJ2-1; D possibly matches TRBD1 or TRBD2 (5 bases each). The V and J ends lost 2 bases and 4 bases respectively, with 9 bases between them. The length of the CDR3 is 14 residues. The germline gives CDR1 MNHEY, CDR2 SMNVEV (reference sequence). CDR3 loop: CASSLGGPYNEQFF. CDR3 in DNA: TGTGCCAGCAGTTTAGGGGGACCGTACAATGAGCAGTTCTTC.

The chain couples TRBV7-8 to TRBJ2-1; 8 bases fit TRBD2. The junction had 14 bases not matched to a gene; V was cut back by 4 bases and J by 3 bases. Germline values: CDR1 SGHVS, CDR2 FQNEAQ. This CDR3 contains 18 residues. The CDR3 sequence: CASSSTGEGGRFYNEQFF. CDR3 sequence (DNA): TGTGCCAGCAGCTCGACTGGTGAGGGCGGGAGGTTCTACAATGAGCAGTTCTTC.

The CDR3 nucleotides read TGTGCCAGCAGCTTGAGCCCTGGACAGGAGGAGCTGTTTTTT. Its protein product is CASSLSPGQEELFF. The chain employs TRBV5-6 and TRBJ2-2; 7 bases are a match to TRBD1. CDR1 and CDR2 from the germline V gene are SGHDT and YYEEEE. J lost 10 bases, V lost 1 base, and 7 bases had no gene match. CDR3 length equals 14 residues.

V is TRBV7-9 and J is TRBJ1-2; D unresolved. Trimming shortened V by 1 base and J by 2 bases, and 5 bases separated the two germline ends. This CDR3 has 13 residues. Looked up from germline, CDR1 is SEHNR and CDR2 is FQNEAQ (reference sequence). The CDR3 loop reads CASSLGGNYGYTF. The CDR3 DNA reads as TGTGCCAGCAGCTTAGGAGGGAACTATGGCTACACCTTC.

J is TRBJ2-7 and V is TRBV2, with TRBD2 matching 10 bases. The CDR3 consists of 12 residues. V lost 6 bases, J lost 7 bases, and 3 bases stayed unmatched. The germline gives CDR1 SNHLY, CDR2 FYNNEI. Written as DNA, the CDR3 is TGTGCCAGCAGGGTAGCGGGAGGTGAGCAGTACTTC. Its protein is CASRVAGGEQYF.